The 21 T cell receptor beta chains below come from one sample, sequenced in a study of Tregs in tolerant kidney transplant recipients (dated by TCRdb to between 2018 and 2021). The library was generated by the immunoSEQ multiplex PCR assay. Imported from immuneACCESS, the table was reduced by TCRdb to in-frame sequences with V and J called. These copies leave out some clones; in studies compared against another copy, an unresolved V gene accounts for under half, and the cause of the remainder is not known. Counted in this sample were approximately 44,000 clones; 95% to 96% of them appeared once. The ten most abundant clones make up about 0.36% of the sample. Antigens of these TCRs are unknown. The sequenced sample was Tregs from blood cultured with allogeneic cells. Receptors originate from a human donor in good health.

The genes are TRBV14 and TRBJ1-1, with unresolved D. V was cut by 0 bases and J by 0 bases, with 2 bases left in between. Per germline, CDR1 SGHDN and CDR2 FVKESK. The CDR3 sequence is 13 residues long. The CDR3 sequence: CASSQDMNTEAFF. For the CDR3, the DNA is TGTGCCAGCAGCCAAGACATGAACACTGAAGCTTTCTTT.

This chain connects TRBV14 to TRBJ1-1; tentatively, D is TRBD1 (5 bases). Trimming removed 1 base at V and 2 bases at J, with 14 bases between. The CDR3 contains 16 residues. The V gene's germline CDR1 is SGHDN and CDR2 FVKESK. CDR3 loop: CASSQVWGRGNTEAFF. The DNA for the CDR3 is TGTGCCAGCAGCCAAGTCTGGGGCCGGGGTAACACTGAAGCTTTCTTT. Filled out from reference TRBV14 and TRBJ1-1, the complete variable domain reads EAGVTQFPSHSVIEKGQTVTLRCDPISGHDNLYWYRRVMGKEIKFLLHFVKESKQDESGMPNNRFLAERTGGTYSTLKVQPAELEDSGVYFCASSQVWGRGNTEAFFGQGTRLTVV.

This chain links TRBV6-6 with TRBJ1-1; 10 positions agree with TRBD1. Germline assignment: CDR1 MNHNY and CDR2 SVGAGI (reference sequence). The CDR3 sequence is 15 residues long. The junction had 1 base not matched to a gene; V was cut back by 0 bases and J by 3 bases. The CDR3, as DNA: TGTGCCAGCAGTTACTCCGGGACAGGGGACACTGAAGCTTTCTTT. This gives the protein CASSYSGTGDTEAFF.

The CDR3 nucleotides are TGTGCCGGGGGGACTAGCGGAGGGAATGAGCAGTTCTTC. Translated: CAGGTSGGNEQFF. The chain uses TRBV30 and TRBJ2-1; TRBD2 aligns across 11 bases. V lost 8 bases to trimming and J lost 7 bases; unmatched junction nucleotides: 7. CDR1 GTSNPN and CDR2 SVGIG come from the germline V gene (reference sequence). The CDR3 is 13 residues long.

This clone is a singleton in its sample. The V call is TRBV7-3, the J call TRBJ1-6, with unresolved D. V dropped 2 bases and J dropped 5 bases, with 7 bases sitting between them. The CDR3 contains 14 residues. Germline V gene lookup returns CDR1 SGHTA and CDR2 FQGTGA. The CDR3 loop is CASSLGGDNSPLHF. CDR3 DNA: TGTGCCAGCAGCTTAGGTGGGGATAATTCACCCCTCCACTTT.

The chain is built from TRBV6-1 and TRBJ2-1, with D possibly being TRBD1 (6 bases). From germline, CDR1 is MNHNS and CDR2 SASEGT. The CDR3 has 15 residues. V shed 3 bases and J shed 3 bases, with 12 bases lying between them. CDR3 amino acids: CASSDQGTIYNEQFF. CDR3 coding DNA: TGTGCCAGCAGTGACCAGGGGACGATCTACAATGAGCAGTTCTTC.

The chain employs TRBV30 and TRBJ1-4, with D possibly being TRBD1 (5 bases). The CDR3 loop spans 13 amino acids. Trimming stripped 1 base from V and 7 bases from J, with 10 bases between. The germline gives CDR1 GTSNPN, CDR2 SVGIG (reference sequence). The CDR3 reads CAWSDQGVEKLFF. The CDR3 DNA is TGTGCCTGGAGTGATCAGGGCGTTGAAAAACTGTTTTTT. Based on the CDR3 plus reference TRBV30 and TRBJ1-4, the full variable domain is SQTIHQWPATLVQPVGSPLSLECTVEGTSNPNLYWYRQAAGRGLQLLFYSVGIGQISSEVPQNLSASRPQDRQFILSSKKLLLSDSGFYLCAWSDQGVEKLFFGSGTQLSVL.

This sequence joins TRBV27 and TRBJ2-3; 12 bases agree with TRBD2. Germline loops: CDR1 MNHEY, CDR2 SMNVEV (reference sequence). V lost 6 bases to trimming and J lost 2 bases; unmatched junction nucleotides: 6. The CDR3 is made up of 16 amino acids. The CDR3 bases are TGTGCCAGCAGAAGACTAGCGGGGGAATTCACAGATACGCAGTATTTT. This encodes CASRRLAGEFTDTQYF.

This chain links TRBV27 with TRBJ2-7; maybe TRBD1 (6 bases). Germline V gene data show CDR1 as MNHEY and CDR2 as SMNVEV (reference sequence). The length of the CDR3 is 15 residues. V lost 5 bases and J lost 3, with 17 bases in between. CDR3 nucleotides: TGTGCCAGCAGTCCCCACAGGGTGACGTTCTACGAGCAGTACTTC. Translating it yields CASSPHRVTFYEQYF.

This CDR3 is CASSKDRGNTIYF. The CDR3 DNA reads TGTGCCAGTAGTAAAGACAGGGGAAACACCATATATTTT. This chain connects TRBV19 to TRBJ1-3; perhaps TRBD1 as D (6 bases). The V gene lost 4 bases and the J gene lost 4 bases, with 8 bases spanning the gap. This CDR3 comprises 13 residues. Germline V gene sequence: CDR1 LNHDA, CDR2 SQIVND (reference sequence).

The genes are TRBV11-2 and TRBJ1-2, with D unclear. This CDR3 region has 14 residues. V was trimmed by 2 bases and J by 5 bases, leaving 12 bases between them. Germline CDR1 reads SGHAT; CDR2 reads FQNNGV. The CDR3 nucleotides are TGTGCCAGCAGCTTAAACCCTCGTAGGTATGGCTACACCTTC. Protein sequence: CASSLNPRRYGYTF.

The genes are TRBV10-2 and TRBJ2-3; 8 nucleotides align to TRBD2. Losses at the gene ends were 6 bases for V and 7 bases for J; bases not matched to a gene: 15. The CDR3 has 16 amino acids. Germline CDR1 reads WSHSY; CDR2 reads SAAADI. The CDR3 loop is CASRGAGAGQGNTQYF. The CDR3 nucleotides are TGCGCCAGCAGGGGAGCGGGGGCCGGCCAGGGGAATACGCAGTATTTT.

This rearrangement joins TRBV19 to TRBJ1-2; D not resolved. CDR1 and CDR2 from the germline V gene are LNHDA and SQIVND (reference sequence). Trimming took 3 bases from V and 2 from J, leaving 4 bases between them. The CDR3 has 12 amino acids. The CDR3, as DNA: TGTGCCAGTAGTATCCCGAACTATGGCTACACCTTC. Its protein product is CASSIPNYGYTF. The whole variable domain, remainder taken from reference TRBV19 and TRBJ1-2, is DGGITQSPKYLFRKEGQNVTLSCEQNLNHDAMYWYRQDPGQGLRLIYYSQIVNDFQKGDIAEGYSVSREKKESFPLTVTSAQKNPTAFYLCASSIPNYGYTFGSGTRLTVV.

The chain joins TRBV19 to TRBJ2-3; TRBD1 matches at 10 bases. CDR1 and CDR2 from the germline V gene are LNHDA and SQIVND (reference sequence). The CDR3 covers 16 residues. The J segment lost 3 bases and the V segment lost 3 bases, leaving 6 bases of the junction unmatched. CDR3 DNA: TGTGCCAGTAGTATGTCGCCGGGACAGGGGACAGATACGCAGTATTTT. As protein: CASSMSPGQGTDTQYF.

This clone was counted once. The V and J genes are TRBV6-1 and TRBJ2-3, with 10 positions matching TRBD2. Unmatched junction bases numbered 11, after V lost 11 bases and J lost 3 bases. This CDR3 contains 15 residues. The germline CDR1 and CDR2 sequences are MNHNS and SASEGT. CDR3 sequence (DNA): TGTGCCGTAACCCTACTAGCGGGGATGACAGATACGCAGTATTTT. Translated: CAVTLLAGMTDTQYF.

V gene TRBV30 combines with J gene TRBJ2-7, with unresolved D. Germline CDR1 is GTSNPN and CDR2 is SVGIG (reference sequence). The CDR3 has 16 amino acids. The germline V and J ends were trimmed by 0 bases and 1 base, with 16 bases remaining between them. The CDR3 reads CAWSVSAGVVSYEQYF. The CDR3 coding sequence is TGTGCCTGGAGTGTATCGGCTGGGGTGGTGTCCTACGAGCAGTACTTC.

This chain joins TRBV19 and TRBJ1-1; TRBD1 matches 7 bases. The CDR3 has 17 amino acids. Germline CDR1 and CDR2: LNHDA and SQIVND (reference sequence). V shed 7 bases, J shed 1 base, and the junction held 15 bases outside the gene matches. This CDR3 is CASNRGRQGKGNTEAFF. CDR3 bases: TGTGCCAGTAACAGAGGGAGACAGGGAAAGGGGAACACTGAAGCTTTCTTT.

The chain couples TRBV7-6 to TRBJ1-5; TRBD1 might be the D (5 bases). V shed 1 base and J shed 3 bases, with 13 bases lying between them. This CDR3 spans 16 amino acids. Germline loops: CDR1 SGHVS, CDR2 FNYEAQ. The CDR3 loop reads CASSLEGNLPNQPQHF. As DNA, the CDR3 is TGTGCCAGCAGCTTAGAGGGGAACCTTCCCAATCAGCCCCAGCATTTT.

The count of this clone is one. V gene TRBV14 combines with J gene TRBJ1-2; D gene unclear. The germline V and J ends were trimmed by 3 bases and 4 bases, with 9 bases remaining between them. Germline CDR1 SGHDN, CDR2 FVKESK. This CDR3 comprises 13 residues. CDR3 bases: TGTGCCAGCAGCCAGGATAGGGCCTATGGCTACACCTTC. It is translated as CASSQDRAYGYTF.

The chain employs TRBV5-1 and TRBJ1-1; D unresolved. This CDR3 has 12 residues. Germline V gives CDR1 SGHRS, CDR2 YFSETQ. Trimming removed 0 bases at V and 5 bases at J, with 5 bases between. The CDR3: CASSLERTEAFF. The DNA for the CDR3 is TGCGCCAGCAGCTTGGAGCGAACTGAAGCTTTCTTT.

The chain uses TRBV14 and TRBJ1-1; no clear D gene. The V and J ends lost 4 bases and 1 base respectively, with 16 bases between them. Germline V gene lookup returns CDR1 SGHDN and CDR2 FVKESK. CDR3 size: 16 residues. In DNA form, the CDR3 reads TGTGCCAGCAGCCTGAGGGAAGGGCGAGCGAACACTGAAGCTTTCTTT. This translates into CASSLREGRANTEAFF.